This record concerns one T cell receptor beta chain sequence. The antigen remains unidentified. This entry belongs to a study of cytomegalovirus exposure and HLA in healthy donors. Study observations and caveats: Confirmation was obtained in vitro that three CMV-associated chains are specific for CMV antigens.

The PCR employed 60 Vbeta primers together with 13 Jbeta primers. TCRdb's copy holds only in-frame clones and misses some; the assay was immunoSEQ multiplex PCR. The sample has around 130,000 clones, roughly three quarters seen once. The CDR3 extends over 14 amino acids. Germline V gene data show CDR1 as MDHEN and CDR2 as SYDVKM. Trimming removed 4 bases from V and 6 bases from J; junction bases left unmatched: 6. Material for sequencing was PBMCs. The receptor's source is a man aged 25 to 40 in good health and CMV-seronegative. V gene TRBV28 combines with J gene TRBJ1-5; TRBD1 matches at 7 bases. CDR3 nucleotides: TGTGCCAGCAGTTCCACCACAGGGGTTCAGCCCCAGCATTTT. Residues: CASSSTTGVQPQHF.